This T cell receptor (beta chain) appears in the sequencing data of a study of T-cell memory formation after mild COVID-19. As for the study in general: The TCR clusters were mostly specific to one donor. Whole-study results and caveats: For contracting clones, CD4+ ones sat mainly in CM and EM, CD8+ in EMRA. Several responding clones turned up in pre-infection memory, indicating that cross-reactive memory may have taken part.

Constant-segment primers and 5'RACE yielded cDNA libraries for TCR alpha and TCR beta, each carrying sample barcodes and UMIs. TCRdb re-derived calls from the 5' RACE reads in MiXCR, one entry per CDR3 protein. The top ten hold roughly 8.2% of the sample, which has roughly 510,000 distinct CDR3 sequences, roughly 17% seen once. To note about this clonotype: Its antigen is not known.

The V gene lost 3 bases and the J gene lost 6 bases, with 8 bases spanning the gap. The CDR3 has 12 residues. Germline V lookup: CDR1 DFQATT, CDR2 SNEGSKA (reference sequence). V gene TRBV20-1 combines with J gene TRBJ2-2; D remains ambiguous. The clonotype was recovered from an adult woman who had mild COVID-19 (a few samples of this study predate the infection). Cell type and time point are not known. Sequencing was carried out using PBMCs or a T cell subset sorted from them (not recorded which). The CDR3 coding sequence is TGCAGTGCTAGGTCCGGCCCCGGGGAGCTGTTTTTT. Protein sequence: CSARSGPGELFF.